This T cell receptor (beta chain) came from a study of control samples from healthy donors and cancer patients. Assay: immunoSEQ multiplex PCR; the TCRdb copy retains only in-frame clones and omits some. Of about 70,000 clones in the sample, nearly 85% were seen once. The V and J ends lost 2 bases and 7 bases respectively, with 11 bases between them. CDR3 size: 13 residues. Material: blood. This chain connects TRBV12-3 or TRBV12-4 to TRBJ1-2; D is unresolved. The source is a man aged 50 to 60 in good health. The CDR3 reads CASSLIVGSGYTF. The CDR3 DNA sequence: TGTGCCAGCAGTTTAATCGTGGGCTCTGGCTACACCTTC.